The clone carrying this T cell receptor beta chain was observed a handful of times. Its matching antigen is unknown. The record originates from a study of T cells in Graves' hyperthyroidism and ophthalmopathy. Researchers barred patients who had uncontrolled infection, other autoimmune disease, pregnancy or lactation. The PBMCs had their origin in around 9.1 ml of fresh peripheral blood. Study-wide points: Ophthalmopathy, as predicted by the model, came a median roughly 6.8 months after the prediction.

TCR beta CDR3 regions were amplified from RNA. HTBI primers were the set used in a first-round RT-PCR of the TCR CDR3. MiXCR, run by TCRdb on the multiplex PCR reads, gives a single entry per CDR3 protein. The sample includes around 560,000 distinct CDR3 sequences, over 15% of them seen just once. Sequenced sample: blood. The receptor's source is a woman under 30 with Graves' hyperthyroidism.

The DNA of the CDR3 is TGTGCCAGCAGCGTGCGGGGGGCTGGGAGCACTGAAGCTTTCTTT. Translated, it gives CASSVRGAGSTEAFF. The chain is built from TRBV5-8 and TRBJ1-1; tentatively, D is TRBD1 (6 bases). Germline V gives CDR1 SGHTS, CDR2 YDEGEE. The V end lost 4 bases, the J end lost 4 bases, and 17 bases lay between the germline ends. This CDR3 comprises 15 residues.